This TCR beta chain comes out of a study of early T cells in non-severe SARS-CoV-2 infection. As for the study in general: From unsorted whole blood, bulk RNA was sequenced, and the chains remained unpaired.

The germline CDR1 and CDR2 sequences are SNHLY and FYNNEI. The trim removed 4 bases at V and 6 bases at J, leaving 5 bases unmatched. This CDR3 region has 13 residues. This clonotype was detected only a few times. Researchers tagged individual cDNA molecules with unique molecular identifiers. TCRdb processed the 5' RACE reads anew with MiXCR; each CDR3 protein has one entry. The sample shows some 80,000 distinct CDR3 sequences, around 12% of them seen only once. The V gene is TRBV2, the J gene TRBJ2-7; TRBD1 agrees at 8 bases. The sample in question was whole blood, obtained at baseline. The receptor comes from an adult who was a healthcare worker with PCR-confirmed SARS-CoV-2 infection or an uninfected control (not recorded which). The donor label of this sample is uncertain. The CDR3 loop is CASSADRGGEQYF. The CDR3, as DNA: TGTGCCAGCAGTGCCGACAGGGGCGGCGAGCAGTACTTC.